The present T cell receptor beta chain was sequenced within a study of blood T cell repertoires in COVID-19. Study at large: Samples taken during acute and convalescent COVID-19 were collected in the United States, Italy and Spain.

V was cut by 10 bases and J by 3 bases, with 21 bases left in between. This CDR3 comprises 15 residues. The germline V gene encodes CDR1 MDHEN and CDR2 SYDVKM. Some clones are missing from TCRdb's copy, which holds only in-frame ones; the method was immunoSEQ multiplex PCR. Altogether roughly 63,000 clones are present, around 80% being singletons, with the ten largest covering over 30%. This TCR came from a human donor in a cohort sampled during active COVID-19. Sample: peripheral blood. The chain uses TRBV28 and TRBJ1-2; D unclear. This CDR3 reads CATAAGNPLDYGYTF. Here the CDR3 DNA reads TGTGCCACAGCGGCGGGGAACCCACTGGACTATGGCTACACCTTC.